Sequencing of this TCR beta chain was carried out in a study of blood T cell repertoires in COVID-19. About the research overall: Donors in the United States, Italy and Spain gave samples during acute or convalescent COVID-19. T cells, B-cell-depleted T cells, or PBMCs supplied cDNA or gDNA.

Germline CDR1 reads SGHTA; CDR2 reads FQGNSA. Germline trimming cut 3 bases from V and 5 bases from J; bases unmatched to any gene: 3. This CDR3 is built from 13 residues. Per the original methods: Reference gene primer amplification gave estimated nucleated cell counts. Some clones are missing from TCRdb's copy, which holds only in-frame ones; the method was immunoSEQ multiplex PCR. V, J and clone size derive from that table, while D and trimming were established from the DNA sequence. The table has hundreds of thousands of clones, 80% to 90% seen once. A note on this clone: Other DNA sequences of this sample code for an identical CDR3.

Source material: peripheral blood. The V and J genes are TRBV7-2 and TRBJ1-2; 7 bases are a match to TRBD1. This TCR was sampled from a woman between 18 and 29 years old with acute or convalescent COVID-19. CDR3 region: CASSLPGGYGYTF. CDR3 nucleotide sequence: TGTGCCAGCAGCTTGCCAGGGGGGTATGGCTACACCTTC.